This record looks at one T cell receptor beta chain sequence and its context. These data come from a study of T cells in Graves' hyperthyroidism and ophthalmopathy. Study details: Blood was drawn when the patient was first diagnosed and still untreated.

There were TCR beta CDR3 regions amplified from RNA transcripts. The study used the HTBI primer set for a first-round RT-PCR of the TCR CDR3. TCRdb itself ran the multiplex PCR reads through MiXCR, one entry per CDR3 protein. Of 330,000 or so distinct CDR3 sequences listed, over 15% are singletons. Out of over 9 ml of fresh peripheral blood came the PBMCs. The V gene's germline CDR1 is MNHNS and CDR2 SASEGT. The V and J ends lost 6 bases and 0 bases respectively, with 8 bases between them. This CDR3 is 13 amino acids long. The chain couples TRBV6-1 to TRBJ1-1; no clear D. This TCR came from a woman between 35 and 50 years old with Graves' ophthalmopathy. Sequences were obtained from blood. The CDR3 DNA reads TGTGCCAGCAGGAATCCAATGAACACTGAAGCTTTCTTT. Its protein is CASRNPMNTEAFF.